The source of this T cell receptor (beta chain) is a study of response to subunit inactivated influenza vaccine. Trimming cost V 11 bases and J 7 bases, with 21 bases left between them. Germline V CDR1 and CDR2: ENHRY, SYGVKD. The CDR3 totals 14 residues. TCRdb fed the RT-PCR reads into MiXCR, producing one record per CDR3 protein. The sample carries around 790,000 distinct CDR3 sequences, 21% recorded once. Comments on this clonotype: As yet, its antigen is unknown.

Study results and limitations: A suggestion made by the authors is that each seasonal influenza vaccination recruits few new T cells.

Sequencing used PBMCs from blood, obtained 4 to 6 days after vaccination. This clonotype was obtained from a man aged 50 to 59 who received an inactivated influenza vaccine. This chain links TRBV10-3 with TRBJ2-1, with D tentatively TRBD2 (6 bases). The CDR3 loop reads CASEPGVGWNEQFF. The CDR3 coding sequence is TGTGCCTCAGAGCCGGGAGTAGGGTGGAATGAGCAGTTCTTC.